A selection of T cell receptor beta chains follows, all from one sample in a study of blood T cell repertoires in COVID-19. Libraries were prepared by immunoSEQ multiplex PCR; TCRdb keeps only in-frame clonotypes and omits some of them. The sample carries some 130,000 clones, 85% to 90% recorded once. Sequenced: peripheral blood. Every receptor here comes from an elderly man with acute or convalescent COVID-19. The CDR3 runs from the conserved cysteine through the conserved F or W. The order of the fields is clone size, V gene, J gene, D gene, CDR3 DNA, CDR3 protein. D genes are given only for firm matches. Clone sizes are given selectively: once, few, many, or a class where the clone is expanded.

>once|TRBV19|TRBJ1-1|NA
TGTGCCAGTCGATTCCGGGGGATTGATGAAGCTTTCTTT
CASRFRGIDEAFF
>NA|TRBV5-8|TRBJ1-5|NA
TGTGCCAGCAGCTTGTACAGCTATAGCAATCAGCCCCAGCATTTT
CASSLYSYSNQPQHF
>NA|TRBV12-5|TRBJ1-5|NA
TGTGCTAGTGGTTTTCAGGGGAACCAGCCCCAGCATTTT
CASGFQGNQPQHF
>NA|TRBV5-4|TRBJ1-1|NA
TGTGCCAGCAGCTCCTCGGGGGACTGGACTGAAGCTTTCTTT
CASSSSGDWTEAFF
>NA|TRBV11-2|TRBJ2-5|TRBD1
TGTGCCAGCAGCGGAGGACAGGGAACGCTGTCGGAGACCCAGTACTTC
CASSGGQGTLSETQYF
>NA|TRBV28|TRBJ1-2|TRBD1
TGTGCCAGCAGTCCCGGGACAGGGCTAATTAGGGGCTATGGCTACACCTTC
CASSPGTGLIRGYGYTF
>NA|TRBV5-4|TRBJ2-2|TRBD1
TGTGCCAGCAGTAGACCGGGACAGGGCGACACCGGGGAGCTGTTTTTT
CASSRPGQGDTGELFF
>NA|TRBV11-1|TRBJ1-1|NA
TGTGCCAGCAGCTTAGGAAGGCGGCTGAACACTGAAGCTTTCTTT
CASSLGRRLNTEAFF
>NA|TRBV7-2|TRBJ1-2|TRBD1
TGTGCCAGCAGCTCCATGACAGGGGCCTATGGCTACACCTTC
CASSSMTGAYGYTF
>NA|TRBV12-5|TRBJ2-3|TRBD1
TGTGCTAGTGGACGGACAGGGAGCACAGATACGCAGTATTTT
CASGRTGSTDTQYF
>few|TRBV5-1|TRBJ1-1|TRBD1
TGCGCCAGCAGCTTGGAGGAGGGGGCGCAAGCTTTCTTT
CASSLEEGAQAFF